This T cell receptor (beta chain) was recovered during a study of blood T cell repertoires in COVID-19. Trimming removed 2 bases from V and 7 bases from J; junction bases left unmatched: 6. Per the germline V gene, CDR1 is SGDLS and CDR2 is YYNGEE. This CDR3 comprises 15 residues. TCRdb's copy holds only in-frame clones and misses some; the assay was immunoSEQ multiplex PCR. The repertoire holds roughly 52,000 clones, 89% seen once, with around 18% in the top ten. The J gene is TRBJ1-6, the V gene TRBV9; TRBD1 aligns across 7 bases. The sequenced material came from peripheral blood. This clonotype was sampled from a human donor in a cohort sampled during active COVID-19. The CDR3 nucleotides read TGTGCCAGCAGCGTGGAGGGCAGGGGGAATTCACCCCTCCACTTT. This sequence encodes CASSVEGRGNSPLHF. Looking up the rest from reference TRBV9 and TRBJ1-6 gives the full variable domain: DSGVTQTPKHLITATGQRVTLRCSPRSGDLSVYWYQQSLDQGLQFLIQYYNGEERAKGNILERFSAQQFPDLHSELNLSSLELGDSALYFCASSVEGRGNSPLHFGNGTRLTVT.